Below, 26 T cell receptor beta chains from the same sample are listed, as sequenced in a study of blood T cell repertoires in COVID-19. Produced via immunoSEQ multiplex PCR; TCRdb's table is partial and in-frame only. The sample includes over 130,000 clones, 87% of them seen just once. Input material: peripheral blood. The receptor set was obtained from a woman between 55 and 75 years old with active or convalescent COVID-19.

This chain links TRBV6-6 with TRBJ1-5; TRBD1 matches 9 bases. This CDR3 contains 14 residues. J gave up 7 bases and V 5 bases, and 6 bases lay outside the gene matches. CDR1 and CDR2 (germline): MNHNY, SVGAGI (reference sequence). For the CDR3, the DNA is TGTGCCAGCAGTAACGACAGGGGGGTCCAGCCCCAGCATTTT. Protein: CASSNDRGVQPQHF.

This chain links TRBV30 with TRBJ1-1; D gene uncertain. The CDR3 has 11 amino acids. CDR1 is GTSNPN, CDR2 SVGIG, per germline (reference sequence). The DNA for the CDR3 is TGTGCTGGATCCGGGATCACTGAAGCTTTCTTT. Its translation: CAGSGITEAFF. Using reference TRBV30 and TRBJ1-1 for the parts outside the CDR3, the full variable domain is SQTIHQWPATLVQPVGSPLSLECTVEGTSNPNLYWYRQAAGRGLQLLFYSVGIGQISSEVPQNLSASRPQDRQFILSSKKLLLSDSGFYLCAGSGITEAFFGQGTRLTVV.

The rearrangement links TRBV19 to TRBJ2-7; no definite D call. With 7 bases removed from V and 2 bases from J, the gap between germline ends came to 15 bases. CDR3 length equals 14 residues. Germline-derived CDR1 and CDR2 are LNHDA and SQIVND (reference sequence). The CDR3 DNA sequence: TGTGCCAGTACCCCTACCGCAACTACCTACGAGCAGTACTTC. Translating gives CASTPTATTYEQYF.

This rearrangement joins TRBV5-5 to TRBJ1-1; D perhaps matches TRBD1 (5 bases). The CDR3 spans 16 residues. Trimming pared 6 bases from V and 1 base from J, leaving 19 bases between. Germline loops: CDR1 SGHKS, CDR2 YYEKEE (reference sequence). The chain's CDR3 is CASTPSRDYGNTEAFF. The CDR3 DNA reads TGTGCCAGCACCCCCTCGAGGGACTACGGGAACACTGAAGCTTTCTTT.

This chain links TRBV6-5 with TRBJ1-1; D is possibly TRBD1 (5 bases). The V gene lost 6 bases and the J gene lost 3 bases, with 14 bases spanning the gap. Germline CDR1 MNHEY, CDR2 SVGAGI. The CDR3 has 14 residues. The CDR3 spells CASRPGFTDTEAFF. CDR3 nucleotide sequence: TGTGCCAGCAGACCAGGGTTCACGGACACTGAAGCTTTCTTT.

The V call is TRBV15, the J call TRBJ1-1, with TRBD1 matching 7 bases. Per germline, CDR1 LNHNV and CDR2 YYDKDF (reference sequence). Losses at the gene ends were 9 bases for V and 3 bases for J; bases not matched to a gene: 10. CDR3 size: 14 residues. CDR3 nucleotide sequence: TGTGCCACGCTGTTGGACAGGCAGTACACTGAAGCTTTCTTT. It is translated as CATLLDRQYTEAFF.

CDR3 coding DNA: TGTGCCAGCAGTTACATCGCAGGGGGCGGCTATGGCTACACCTTC. Protein product: CASSYIAGGGYGYTF. The genes are TRBV6-5 and TRBJ1-2; 8 bases line up with TRBD1. In germline, CDR1 is MNHEY, CDR2 SVGAGI. The junction had 6 bases not matched to a gene; V was cut back by 2 bases and J by 4 bases. The CDR3 consists of 15 residues.

Here the CDR3 reads CASSQPGQRAFF. The CDR3, as DNA: TGTGCCAGCAGCCAGCCGGGACAGCGGGCTTTCTTT. V and J are TRBV9 and TRBJ1-1, with 7 bases lining up with TRBD1. The trim removed 4 bases at V and 11 bases at J, leaving 8 bases unmatched. Germline loops: CDR1 SGDLS, CDR2 YYNGEE. The CDR3 runs 12 residues.

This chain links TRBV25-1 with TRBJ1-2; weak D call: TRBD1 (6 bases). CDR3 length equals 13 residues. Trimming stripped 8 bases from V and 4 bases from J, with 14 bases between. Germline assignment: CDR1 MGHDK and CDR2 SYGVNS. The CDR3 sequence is CASQGNRFYGYTF. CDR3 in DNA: TGTGCCAGCCAGGGGAACAGGTTCTATGGCTACACCTTC.

CDR3 nucleotide sequence: TGTGCCAGTAGTACTCCCGGACAGGGATCGAGTCAGCCCCAGCATTTT. It is translated as CASSTPGQGSSQPQHF. The gene calls are TRBV19 and TRBJ1-5, with 8 nucleotides matching TRBD1. Looked up from germline, CDR1 is LNHDA and CDR2 is SQIVND (reference sequence). The CDR3 length is 16 residues. The ends lost 4 bases at V and 6 bases at J; junction bases unmatched: 11. The full variable domain, rest sourced from reference TRBV19 and TRBJ1-5, is DGGITQSPKYLFRKEGQNVTLSCEQNLNHDAMYWYRQDPGQGLRLIYYSQIVNDFQKGDIAEGYSVSREKKESFPLTVTSAQKNPTAFYLCASSTPGQGSSQPQHFGDGTRLSIL.

CDR3 sequence reads: CASSLADGQGIQYF. CDR3 DNA sequence: TGCGCCAGCAGCTTGGCCGACGGACAGGGCATTCAGTACTTC. V and J are TRBV5-1 and TRBJ2-4; 8 bases agree with TRBD1. Germline V CDR1 and CDR2: SGHRS, YFSETQ. V gave up 0 bases and J gave up 9 bases; unmatched junction bases: 5. The CDR3 is 14 residues long.

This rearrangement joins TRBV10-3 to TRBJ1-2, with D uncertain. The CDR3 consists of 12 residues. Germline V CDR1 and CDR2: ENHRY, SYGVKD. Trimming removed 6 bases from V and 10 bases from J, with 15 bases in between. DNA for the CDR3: TGTGCCATCAGCGACTCAAATGATGCCTACACCTTC. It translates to CAISDSNDAYTF.

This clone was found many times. The CDR3 loop is CASSQNRATGELFF. In DNA form, the CDR3 reads TGTGCCAGCAGCCAGAACAGGGCCACCGGGGAGCTGTTTTTT. The V call is TRBV14, the J call TRBJ2-2, with a weak D call TRBD1 (6 bases). The CDR3 covers 14 residues. The V end lost 3 bases, the J end lost 4 bases, and 9 bases lay between the germline ends. In germline, CDR1 is SGHDN, CDR2 FVKESK.

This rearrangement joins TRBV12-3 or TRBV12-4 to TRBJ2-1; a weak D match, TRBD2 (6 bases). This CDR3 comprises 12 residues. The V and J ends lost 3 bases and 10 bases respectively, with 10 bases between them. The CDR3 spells CASSLEGTEQFF. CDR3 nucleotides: TGTGCCAGCAGTTTGGAGGGGACCGAGCAGTTCTTC.

CDR3 protein: CASSPLEWGLGSEAFF. Here the CDR3 DNA reads TGTGCCAGCTCACCACTAGAATGGGGGCTAGGCTCTGAAGCTTTCTTT. The chain is built from TRBV18 and TRBJ1-1; D is possibly TRBD1 (6 bases). This CDR3 contains 16 residues. Germline assignment: CDR1 KGHSH and CDR2 LQKENI. Trimming cost V 1 base and J 6 bases, with 18 bases left between them.

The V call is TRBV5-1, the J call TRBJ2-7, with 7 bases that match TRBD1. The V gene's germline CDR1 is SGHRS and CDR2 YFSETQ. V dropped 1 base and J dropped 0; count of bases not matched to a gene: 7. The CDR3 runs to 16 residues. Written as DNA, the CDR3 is TGCGCCAGCAGCTTGCTGACAGGGACAAGCTCCTACGAGCAGTACTTC. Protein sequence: CASSLLTGTSSYEQYF.

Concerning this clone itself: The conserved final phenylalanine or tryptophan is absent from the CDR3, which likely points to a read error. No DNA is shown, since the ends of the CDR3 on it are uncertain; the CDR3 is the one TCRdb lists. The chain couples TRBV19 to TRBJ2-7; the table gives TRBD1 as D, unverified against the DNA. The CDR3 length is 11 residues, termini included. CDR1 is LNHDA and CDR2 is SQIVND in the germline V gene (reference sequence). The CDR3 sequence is CANALPGQGKI.

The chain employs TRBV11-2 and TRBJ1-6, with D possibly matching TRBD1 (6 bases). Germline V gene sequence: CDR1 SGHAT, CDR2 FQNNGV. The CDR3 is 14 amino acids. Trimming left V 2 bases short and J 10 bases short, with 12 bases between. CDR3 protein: CASSLSPGDSPLHF. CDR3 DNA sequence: TGTGCCAGCAGCTTATCTCCAGGGGACTCACCCCTCCACTTT.

The CDR3: CASARDSLNEKLFF. The CDR3 nucleotides read TGTGCTAGTGCCCGGGACAGCTTAAATGAAAAACTGTTTTTT. The rearrangement links TRBV12-5 to TRBJ1-4, with TRBD1 identical over 7 bases. V was pared by 7 bases and J by 5 bases, with 7 bases of the junction left unmatched. Per the germline V gene, CDR1 is LGHNT and CDR2 is FRNRAP. The CDR3 has 14 amino acids.

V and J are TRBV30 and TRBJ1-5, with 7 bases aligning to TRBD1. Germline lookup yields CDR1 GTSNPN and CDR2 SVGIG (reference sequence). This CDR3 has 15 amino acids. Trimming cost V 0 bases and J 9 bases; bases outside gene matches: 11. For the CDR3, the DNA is TGTGCCTGGAGTGTCCGGACAGGCGGCGCTGGGCCCCAGCATTTT. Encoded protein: CAWSVRTGGAGPQHF. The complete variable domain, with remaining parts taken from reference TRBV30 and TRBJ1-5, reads SQTIHQWPATLVQPVGSPLSLECTVEGTSNPNLYWYRQAAGRGLQLLFYSVGIGQISSEVPQNLSASRPQDRQFILSSKKLLLSDSGFYLCAWSVRTGGAGPQHFGDGTRLSIL.

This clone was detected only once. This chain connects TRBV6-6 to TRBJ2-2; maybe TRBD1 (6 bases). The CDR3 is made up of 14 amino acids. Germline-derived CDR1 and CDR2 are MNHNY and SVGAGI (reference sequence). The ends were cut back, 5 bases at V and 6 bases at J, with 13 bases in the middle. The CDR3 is CASSTTGLAGELFF. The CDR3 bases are TGTGCCAGCAGTACAACAGGGCTCGCCGGGGAGCTGTTTTTT.

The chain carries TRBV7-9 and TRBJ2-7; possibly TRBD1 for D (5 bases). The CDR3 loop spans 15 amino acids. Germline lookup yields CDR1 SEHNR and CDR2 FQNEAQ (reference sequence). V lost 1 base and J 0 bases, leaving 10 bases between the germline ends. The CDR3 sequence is CASSLVQGSSYEQYF. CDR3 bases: TGTGCCAGCAGCTTAGTCCAGGGAAGCTCCTACGAGCAGTACTTC.

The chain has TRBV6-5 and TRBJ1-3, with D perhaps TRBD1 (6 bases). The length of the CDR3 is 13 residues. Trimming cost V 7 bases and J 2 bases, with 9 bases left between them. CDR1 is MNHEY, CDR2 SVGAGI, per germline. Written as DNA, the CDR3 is TGTGCCAGCAACAGGGCTACTGGAAACACCATATATTTT. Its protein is CASNRATGNTIYF.

The CDR3 here is CASSLGQGPLQETQYF. The CDR3 DNA sequence: TGCGCCAGCAGCTTGGGACAGGGACCCCTTCAAGAGACCCAGTACTTC. The chain joins TRBV5-1 to TRBJ2-5; TRBD1 aligns across 7 bases. Germline V gene sequence: CDR1 SGHRS, CDR2 YFSETQ. The V and J ends lost 0 bases and 2 bases, in that order; junction bases with no gene match: 7. The CDR3 contains 16 residues.

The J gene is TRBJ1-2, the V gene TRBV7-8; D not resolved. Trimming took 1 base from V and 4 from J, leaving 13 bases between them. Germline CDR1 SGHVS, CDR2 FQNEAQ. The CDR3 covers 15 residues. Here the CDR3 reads CASSLDGRWGYGYTF. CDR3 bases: TGTGCCAGCAGCTTAGACGGGAGATGGGGCTATGGCTACACCTTC.

DNA of the CDR3: TGTGCCTGGAGTGTACAGCGGGAGACCCAGTACTTC. Encoded protein: CAWSVQRETQYF. The chain joins TRBV30 to TRBJ2-5, with D possibly TRBD2 on 5 matching bases. Trimming pared 0 bases from V and 5 bases from J, leaving 7 bases between. Germline CDR1 reads GTSNPN; CDR2 reads SVGIG (reference sequence). The CDR3 length is 12 residues.